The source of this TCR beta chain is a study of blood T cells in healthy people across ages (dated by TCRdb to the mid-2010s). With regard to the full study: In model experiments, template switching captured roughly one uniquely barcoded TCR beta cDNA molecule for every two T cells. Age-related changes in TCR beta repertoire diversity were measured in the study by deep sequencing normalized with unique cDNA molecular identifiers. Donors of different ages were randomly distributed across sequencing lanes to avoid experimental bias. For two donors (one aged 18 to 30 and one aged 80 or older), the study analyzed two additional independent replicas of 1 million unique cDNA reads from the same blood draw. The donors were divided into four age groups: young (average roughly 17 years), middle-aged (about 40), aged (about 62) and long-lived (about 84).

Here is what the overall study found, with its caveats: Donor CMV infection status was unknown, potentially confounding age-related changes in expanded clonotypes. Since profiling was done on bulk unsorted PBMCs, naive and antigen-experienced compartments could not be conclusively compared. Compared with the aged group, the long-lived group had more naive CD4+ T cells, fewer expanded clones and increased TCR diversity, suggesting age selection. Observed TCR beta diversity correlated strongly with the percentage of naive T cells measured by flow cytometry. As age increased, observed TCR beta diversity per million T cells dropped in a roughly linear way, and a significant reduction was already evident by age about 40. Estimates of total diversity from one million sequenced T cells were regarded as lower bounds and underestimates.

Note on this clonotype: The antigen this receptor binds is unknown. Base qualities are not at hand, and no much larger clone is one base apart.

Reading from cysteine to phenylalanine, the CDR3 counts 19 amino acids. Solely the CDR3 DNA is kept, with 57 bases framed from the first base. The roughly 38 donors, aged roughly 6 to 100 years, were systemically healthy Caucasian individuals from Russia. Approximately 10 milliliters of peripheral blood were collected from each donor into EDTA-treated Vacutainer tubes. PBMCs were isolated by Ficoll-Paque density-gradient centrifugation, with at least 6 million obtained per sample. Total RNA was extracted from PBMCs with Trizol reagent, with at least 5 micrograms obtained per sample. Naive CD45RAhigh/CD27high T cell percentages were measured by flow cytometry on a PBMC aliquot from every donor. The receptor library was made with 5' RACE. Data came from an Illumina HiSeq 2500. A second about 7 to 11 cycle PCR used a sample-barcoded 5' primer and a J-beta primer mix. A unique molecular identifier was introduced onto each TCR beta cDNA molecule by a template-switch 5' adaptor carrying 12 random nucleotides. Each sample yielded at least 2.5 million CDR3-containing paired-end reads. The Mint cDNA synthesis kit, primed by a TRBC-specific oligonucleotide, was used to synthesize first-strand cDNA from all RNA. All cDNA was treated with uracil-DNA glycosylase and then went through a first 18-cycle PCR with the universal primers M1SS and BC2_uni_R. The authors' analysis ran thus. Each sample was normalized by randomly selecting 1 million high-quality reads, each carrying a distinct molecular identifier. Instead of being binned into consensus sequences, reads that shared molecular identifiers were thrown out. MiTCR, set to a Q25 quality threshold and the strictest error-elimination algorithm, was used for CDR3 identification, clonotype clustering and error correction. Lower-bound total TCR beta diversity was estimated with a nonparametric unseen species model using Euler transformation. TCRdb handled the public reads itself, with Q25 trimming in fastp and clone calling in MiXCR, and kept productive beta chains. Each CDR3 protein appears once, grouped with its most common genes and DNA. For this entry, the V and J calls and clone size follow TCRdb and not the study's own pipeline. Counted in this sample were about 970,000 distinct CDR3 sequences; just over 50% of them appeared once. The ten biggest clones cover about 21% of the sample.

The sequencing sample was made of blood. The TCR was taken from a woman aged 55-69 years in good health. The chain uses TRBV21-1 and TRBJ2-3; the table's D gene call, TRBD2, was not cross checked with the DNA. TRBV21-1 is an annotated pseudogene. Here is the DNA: TGTGCCAGCAGCAGGGCTAGCGGGAGGGCGACAAAAGAGACAGATACGCAGTATTTT. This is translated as CASSRASGRATKETDTQYF.